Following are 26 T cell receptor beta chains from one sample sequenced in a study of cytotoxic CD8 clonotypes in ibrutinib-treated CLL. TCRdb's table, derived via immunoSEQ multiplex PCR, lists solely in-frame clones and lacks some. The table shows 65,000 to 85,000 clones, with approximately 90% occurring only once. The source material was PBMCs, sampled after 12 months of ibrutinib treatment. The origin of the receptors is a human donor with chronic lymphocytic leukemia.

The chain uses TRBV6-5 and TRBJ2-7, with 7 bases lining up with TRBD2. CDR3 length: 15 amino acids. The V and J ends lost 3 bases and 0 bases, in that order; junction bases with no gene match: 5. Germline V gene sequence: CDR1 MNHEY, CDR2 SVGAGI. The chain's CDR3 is CASSYSSGGSYEQYF. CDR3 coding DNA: TGTGCCAGCAGTTATTCTAGCGGAGGCTCCTACGAGCAGTACTTC.

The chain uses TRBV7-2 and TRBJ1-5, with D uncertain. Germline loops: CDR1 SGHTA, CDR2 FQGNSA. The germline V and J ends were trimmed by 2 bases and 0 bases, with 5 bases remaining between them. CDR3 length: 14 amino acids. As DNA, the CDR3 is TGTGCCAGCAGCTTATTTGGTAGCAATCAGCCCCAGCATTTT. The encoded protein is CASSLFGSNQPQHF. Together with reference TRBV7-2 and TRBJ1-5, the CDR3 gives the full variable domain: GAGVSQSPSNKVTEKGKDVELRCDPISGHTALYWYRQSLGQGLEFLIYFQGNSAPDKSGLPSDRFSAERTGGSVSTLTIQRTQQEDSAVYLCASSLFGSNQPQHFGDGTRLSIL.

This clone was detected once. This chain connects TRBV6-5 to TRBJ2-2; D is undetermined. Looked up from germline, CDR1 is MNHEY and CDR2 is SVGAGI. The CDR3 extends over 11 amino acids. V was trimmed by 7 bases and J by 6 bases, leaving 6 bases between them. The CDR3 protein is CASNTAGELFF. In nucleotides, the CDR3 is TGTGCCAGCAATACCGCCGGGGAGCTGTTTTTT.

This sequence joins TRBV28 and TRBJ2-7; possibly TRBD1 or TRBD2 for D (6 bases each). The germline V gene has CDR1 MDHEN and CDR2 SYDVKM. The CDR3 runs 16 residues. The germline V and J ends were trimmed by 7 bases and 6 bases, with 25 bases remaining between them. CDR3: CASKDAGTRGYGEQYF. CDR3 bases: TGTGCCAGCAAAGACGCCGGGACACGGGGGTATGGCGAGCAGTACTTC.

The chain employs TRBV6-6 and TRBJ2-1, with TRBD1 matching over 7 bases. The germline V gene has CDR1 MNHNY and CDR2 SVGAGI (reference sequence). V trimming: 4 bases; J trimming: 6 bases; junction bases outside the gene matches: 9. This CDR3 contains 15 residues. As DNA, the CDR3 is TGTGCCAGCAGTTCCCCGACAGGGTGGGTCAATGAGCAGTTCTTC. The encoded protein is CASSSPTGWVNEQFF.

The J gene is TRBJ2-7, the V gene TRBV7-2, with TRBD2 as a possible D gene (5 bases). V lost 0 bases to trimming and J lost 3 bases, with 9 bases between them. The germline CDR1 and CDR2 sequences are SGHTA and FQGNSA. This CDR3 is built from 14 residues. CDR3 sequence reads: CASSLAPRDYEQYF. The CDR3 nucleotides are TGTGCCAGCAGCTTAGCCCCACGGGACTACGAGCAGTACTTC.

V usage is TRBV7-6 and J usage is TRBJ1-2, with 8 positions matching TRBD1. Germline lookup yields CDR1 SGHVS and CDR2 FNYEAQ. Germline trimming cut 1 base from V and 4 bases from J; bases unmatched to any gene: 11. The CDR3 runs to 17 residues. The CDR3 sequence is CASSLDTGGPAIYGYTF. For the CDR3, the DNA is TGTGCCAGCAGCTTAGATACAGGGGGGCCGGCAATCTATGGCTACACCTTC.

Written as DNA, the CDR3 is TGTGCCACCGCGGGAACCTACGAGCAGTACTTC. Translation: CATAGTYEQYF. The V gene is TRBV28, the J gene TRBJ2-7, with D possibly being TRBD2 (6 bases). CDR1 MDHEN and CDR2 SYDVKM come from the germline V gene. Trimming shortened V by 10 bases and J by 2 bases, and 9 bases separated the two germline ends. The CDR3 extends over 11 amino acids.

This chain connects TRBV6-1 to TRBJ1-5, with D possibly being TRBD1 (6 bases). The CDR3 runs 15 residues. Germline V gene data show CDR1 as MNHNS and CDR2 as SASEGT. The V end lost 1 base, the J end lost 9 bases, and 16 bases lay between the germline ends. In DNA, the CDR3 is TGTGCCAGCAGTGAAGGGGGGCAGGGATTTAGGCCCCAGCATTTT. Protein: CASSEGGQGFRPQHF.

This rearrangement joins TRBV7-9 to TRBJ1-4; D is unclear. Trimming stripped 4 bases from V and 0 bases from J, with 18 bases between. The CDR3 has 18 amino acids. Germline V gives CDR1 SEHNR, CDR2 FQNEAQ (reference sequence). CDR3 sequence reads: CASSSGFGSLATNEKLFF. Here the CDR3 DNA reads TGTGCCAGCAGCTCCGGATTTGGGAGCCTTGCAACTAATGAAAAACTGTTTTTT.

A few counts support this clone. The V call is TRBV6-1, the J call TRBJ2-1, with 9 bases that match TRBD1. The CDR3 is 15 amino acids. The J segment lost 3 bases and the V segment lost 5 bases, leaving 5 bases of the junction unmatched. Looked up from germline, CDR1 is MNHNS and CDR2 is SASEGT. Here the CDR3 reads CASSFRDRVYNEQFF. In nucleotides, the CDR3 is TGTGCCAGCAGTTTTCGGGACAGGGTCTACAATGAGCAGTTCTTC.

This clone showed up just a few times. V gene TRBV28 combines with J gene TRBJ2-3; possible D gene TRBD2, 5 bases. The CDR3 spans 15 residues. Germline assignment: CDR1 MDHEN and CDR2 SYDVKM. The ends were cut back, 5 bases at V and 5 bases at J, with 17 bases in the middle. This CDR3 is CASSLRTLALDTQYF. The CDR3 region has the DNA TGTGCCAGCAGTCTACGGACTCTTGCGCTAGATACGCAGTATTTT. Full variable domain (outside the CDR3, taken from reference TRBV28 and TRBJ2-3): DVKVTQSSRYLVKRTGEKVFLECVQDMDHENMFWYRQDPGLGLRLIYFSYDVKMKEKGDIPEGYSVSREKKERFSLILESASTNQTSMYLCASSLRTLALDTQYFGPGTRLTVL.

CDR3 bases: TGCGCCAGCAGCTTGGATGACAGTGAGTTATACAATGAGCAGTTCTTC. Protein: CASSLDDSELYNEQFF. The genes are TRBV5-1 and TRBJ2-1, with a possible D match to TRBD1 (5 bases). Germline V lookup: CDR1 SGHRS, CDR2 YFSETQ. Trimming took 0 bases from V and 4 from J, leaving 14 bases between them. The CDR3 has 16 residues.

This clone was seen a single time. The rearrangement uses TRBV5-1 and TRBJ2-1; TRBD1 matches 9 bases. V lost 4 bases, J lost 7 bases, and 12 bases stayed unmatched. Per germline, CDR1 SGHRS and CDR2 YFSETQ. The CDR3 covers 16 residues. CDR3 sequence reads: CASSPLTGTGLNEQFF. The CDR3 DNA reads TGCGCCAGCAGCCCCCTTACCGGGACAGGGTTAAATGAGCAGTTCTTC.

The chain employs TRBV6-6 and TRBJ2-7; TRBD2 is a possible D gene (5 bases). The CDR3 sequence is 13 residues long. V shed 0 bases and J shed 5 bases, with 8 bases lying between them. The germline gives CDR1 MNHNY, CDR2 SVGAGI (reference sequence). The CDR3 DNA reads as TGTGCCAGCAGTTACTCGAGGGCGGACGAGCAGTACTTC. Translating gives CASSYSRADEQYF.

The CDR3 DNA is TGTGCCTGGATTGGCCCTATGATCCAAGGGAAAGGATATGGCTACACCTTC. It is translated as CAWIGPMIQGKGYGYTF. The chain is built from TRBV30 and TRBJ1-2, with D unresolved. CDR1 and CDR2 from the germline V gene are GTSNPN and SVGIG (reference sequence). The CDR3 sequence is 17 residues long. V gave up 4 bases and J gave up 5 bases, with 26 bases separating them.

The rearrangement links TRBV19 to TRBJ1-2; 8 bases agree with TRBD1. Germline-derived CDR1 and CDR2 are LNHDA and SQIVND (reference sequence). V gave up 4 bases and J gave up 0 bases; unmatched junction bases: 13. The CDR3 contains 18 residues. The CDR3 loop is CASSTLQGVRLANYGYTF. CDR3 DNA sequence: TGTGCCAGTAGTACGCTACAGGGGGTTCGTCTAGCTAACTATGGCTACACCTTC.

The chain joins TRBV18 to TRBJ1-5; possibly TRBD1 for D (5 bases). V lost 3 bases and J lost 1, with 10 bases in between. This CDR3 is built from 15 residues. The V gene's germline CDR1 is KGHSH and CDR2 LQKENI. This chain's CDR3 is CASSPTGGSNQPQHF. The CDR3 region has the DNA TGTGCCAGCTCACCTACCGGGGGAAGCAATCAGCCCCAGCATTTT.

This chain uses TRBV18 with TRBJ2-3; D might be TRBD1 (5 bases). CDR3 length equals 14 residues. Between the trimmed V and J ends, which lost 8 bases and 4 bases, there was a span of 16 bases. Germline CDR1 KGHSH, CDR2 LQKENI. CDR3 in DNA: TGTGCCAGCGCCCCGGATCCAGGGCCAGATACGCAGTATTTT. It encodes CASAPDPGPDTQYF. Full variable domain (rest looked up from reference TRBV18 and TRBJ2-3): NAGVMQNPRHLVRRRGQEARLRCSPMKGHSHVYWYRQLPEEGLKFMVYLQKENIIDESGMPKERFSAEFPKEGPSILRIQQVVRGDSAAYFCASAPDPGPDTQYFGPGTRLTVL.

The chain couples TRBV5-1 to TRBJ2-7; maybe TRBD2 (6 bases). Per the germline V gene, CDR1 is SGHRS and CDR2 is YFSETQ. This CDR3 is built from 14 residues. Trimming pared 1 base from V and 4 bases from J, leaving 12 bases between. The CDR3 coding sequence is TGCGCCAGCAGCTTGTTCGGGAGTTATTACGAGCAGTACTTC. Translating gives CASSLFGSYYEQYF.

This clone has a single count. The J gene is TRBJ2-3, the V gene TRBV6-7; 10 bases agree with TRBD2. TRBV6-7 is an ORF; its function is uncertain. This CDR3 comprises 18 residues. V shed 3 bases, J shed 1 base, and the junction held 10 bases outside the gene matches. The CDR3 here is CASSYLGGGTSGTDTQYF. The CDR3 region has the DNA TGTGCCAGCAGTTATCTAGGCGGGGGGACTAGCGGCACAGATACGCAGTATTTT.

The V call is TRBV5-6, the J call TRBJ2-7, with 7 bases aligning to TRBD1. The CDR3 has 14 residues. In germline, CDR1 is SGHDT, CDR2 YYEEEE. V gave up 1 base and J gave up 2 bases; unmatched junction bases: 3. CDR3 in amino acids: CASSLTGDPYEQYF. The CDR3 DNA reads TGTGCCAGCAGCTTGACAGGGGACCCCTACGAGCAGTACTTC.

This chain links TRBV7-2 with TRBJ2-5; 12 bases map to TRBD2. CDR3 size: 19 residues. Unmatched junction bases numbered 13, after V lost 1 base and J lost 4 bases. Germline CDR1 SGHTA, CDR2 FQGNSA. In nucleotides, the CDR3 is TGTGCCAGCAGCTTAGGTACTAGCGGGAGGTTAATCGTCTCAGAGACCCAGTACTTC. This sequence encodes CASSLGTSGRLIVSETQYF.

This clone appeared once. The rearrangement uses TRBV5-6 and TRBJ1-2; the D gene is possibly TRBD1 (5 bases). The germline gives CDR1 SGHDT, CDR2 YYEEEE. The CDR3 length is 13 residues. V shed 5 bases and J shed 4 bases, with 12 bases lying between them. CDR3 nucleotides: TGTGCCAGCAGTCGCAGGGTGGGCTATGGCTACACCTTC. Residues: CASSRRVGYGYTF.

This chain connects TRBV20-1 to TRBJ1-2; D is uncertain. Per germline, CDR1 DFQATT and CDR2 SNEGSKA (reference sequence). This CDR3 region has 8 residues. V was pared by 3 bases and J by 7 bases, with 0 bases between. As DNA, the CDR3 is TGCAGTGCTAGTGGCTACACCTTC. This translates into CSASGYTF.

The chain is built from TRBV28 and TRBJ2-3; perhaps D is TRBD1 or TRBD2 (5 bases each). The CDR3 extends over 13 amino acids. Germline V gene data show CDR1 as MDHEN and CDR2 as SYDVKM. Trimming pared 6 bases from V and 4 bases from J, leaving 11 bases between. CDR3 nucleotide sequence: TGTGCCAGCAGGGCAGGGAGCCCAGATACGCAGTATTTT. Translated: CASRAGSPDTQYF.